The present T cell receptor beta chain was sequenced within a study of T cell responses to AZD1222 COVID-19 vaccine. Study results and caveats: Females made up more of the donors, who were largely white British, and clonal diversity may have come out too low. Targets within unmutated variant regions were reportedly found for nearly half of spike-specific TCRs. Among those given AZD1222, only 6 or 7 were seropositive at baseline. Repertoires were obtained solely post-peak T cell response.

Sequenced by immunoSEQ multiplex PCR; TCRdb stores in-frame clones only, minus some. The sample table sets out under 150,000 clones. Germline assignment: CDR1 SGHTS and CDR2 YDEGEE. V was pared by 6 bases and J by 13 bases, with 8 bases between. The CDR3 has 9 residues. Remarks on this clone: What it binds is not known.

This clonotype originated in an adult in good health. V gene TRBV5-8 combines with J gene TRBJ2-1; D unclear. The specimen sequenced was peripheral blood. CDR3 sequence reads: CASTPAQFF. CDR3 in DNA: TGTGCCAGCACGCCCGCTCAGTTCTTC.